The 5 T cell receptor beta chains given below trace back to one sample, sequenced in a study of shared clonotypes between healthy human individuals. Naive CD8 populations comprised CD45RO-negative cells positively selected for CCR7, excluding terminally differentiated effector memory CD45RA+ cells. Sequenced by immunoSEQ multiplex PCR; TCRdb stores in-frame clones only, minus some. Here the sample spans hundreds of thousands of clones, approximately 96% being singletons. Material: naive CD8+ T cells sorted from blood. These receptors all come from a woman aged 30 to 39 in good health.

The chain employs TRBV5-4 and TRBJ2-1; TRBD1 agrees at 8 bases. The ends lost 5 bases at V and 7 bases at J; junction bases unmatched: 2. Germline V CDR1 and CDR2: SGHNT, YYREEE (reference sequence). The CDR3 sequence is 12 residues long. The CDR3 DNA sequence: TGTGCCAGCAGAAGGACAGGGAATGAGCAGTTCTTC. Translating gives CASRRTGNEQFF.

V and J are TRBV9 and TRBJ2-7; 9 positions match TRBD2. The junction had 8 bases not matched to a gene; V was cut back by 0 bases and J by 1 base. Germline V gene data show CDR1 as SGDLS and CDR2 as YYNGEE. The CDR3 is 17 residues long. The CDR3 sequence is CASSVGLAEGGSYEQYF. The CDR3 DNA is TGTGCCAGCAGCGTAGGACTAGCGGAGGGGGGATCCTACGAGCAGTACTTC.

This rearrangement joins TRBV27 to TRBJ2-1, with TRBD2 matching over 7 bases. This CDR3 spans 15 amino acids. Unmatched junction bases numbered 7, after V lost 3 bases and J lost 5 bases. CDR1 and CDR2 (germline): MNHEY, SMNVEV (reference sequence). The CDR3 here is CASSLGASGNNEQFF. CDR3 sequence (DNA): TGTGCCAGCAGTTTGGGAGCTAGCGGCAACAATGAGCAGTTCTTC.

This chain uses TRBV15 with TRBJ2-1, with 10 bases fitting TRBD2. Trimming took 3 bases from V and 4 from J; bases not matched to a gene: 3. CDR1 and CDR2 from the germline V gene are LNHNV and YYDKDF (reference sequence). The CDR3 contains 15 residues. The CDR3 is CATSSQREGYNEQFF. CDR3 in DNA: TGTGCCACCAGCAGTCAGCGGGAGGGATACAATGAGCAGTTCTTC.

V gene TRBV28 combines with J gene TRBJ2-7; TRBD2 aligns across 9 bases. The CDR3 spans 14 residues. The trim removed 7 bases at V and 4 bases at J, leaving 8 bases unmatched. Germline-derived CDR1 and CDR2 are MDHEN and SYDVKM. CDR3 DNA: TGTGCCAGCACCCAGCTAGCGGGGAATTACGAGCAGTACTTC. Protein: CASTQLAGNYEQYF.